These 20 T cell receptor beta chains were sequenced from one sample in a study of blood T cell repertoires in COVID-19. Repertoires were generated with immunoSEQ multiplex PCR, while TCRdb's copy carries only in-frame clones and drops some. The data show hundreds of thousands of clones, around 91% seen once. The sequencing sample was made of PBMCs or T cells enriched from blood (not recorded which). These receptors were obtained from a woman aged 18-30 years who had recovered from COVID-19.

Concerning this clone itself: The sample holds other DNA sequences that translate to the same CDR3. The chain carries TRBV5-1 and TRBJ1-2; a possible D gene is TRBD1 (5 bases). Trimming left V 0 bases short and J 8 bases short, with 14 bases between. Per germline, CDR1 SGHRS and CDR2 YFSETQ. The CDR3 consists of 14 residues. The CDR3 spells CASSLAGTGGGYTF. CDR3 sequence (DNA): TGCGCCAGCAGCTTGGCCGGGACGGGAGGGGGCTACACCTTC. Based on the CDR3 plus reference TRBV5-1 and TRBJ1-2, the full variable domain is KAGVTQTPRYLIKTRGQQVTLSCSPISGHRSVSWYQQTPGQGLQFLFEYFSETQRNKGNFPGRFSGRQFSNSRSEMNVSTLELGDSALYLCASSLAGTGGGYTFGSGTRLTVV.

The chain links TRBV4-1 to TRBJ1-3; TRBD1 agrees at 8 bases. Germline lookup yields CDR1 MGHRA and CDR2 YSYEKL. The CDR3 is made up of 17 amino acids. Trimming took 1 base from V and 7 from J; bases not matched to a gene: 12. CDR3 loop: CASSQGRQGRFGNTIYF. CDR3 sequence (DNA): TGCGCCAGCAGCCAAGGGAGACAGGGGAGGTTTGGGAACACCATATATTTT.

The chain couples TRBV28 to TRBJ1-1; 8 bases are shared with TRBD1. CDR1 and CDR2 (germline): MDHEN, SYDVKM. The CDR3 consists of 14 residues. The ends lost 5 bases at V and 4 bases at J; junction bases unmatched: 6. CDR3 amino acids: CASSRTGTGTEAFF. The DNA of the CDR3 is TGTGCCAGCAGTCGGACAGGGACAGGCACTGAAGCTTTCTTT. The full variable domain, its missing parts supplied by reference TRBV28 and TRBJ1-1, is DVKVTQSSRYLVKRTGEKVFLECVQDMDHENMFWYRQDPGLGLRLIYFSYDVKMKEKGDIPEGYSVSREKKERFSLILESASTNQTSMYLCASSRTGTGTEAFFGQGTRLTVV.

This clone was observed a handful of times. The chain combines TRBV30 with TRBJ2-7; weak D call: TRBD1 (5 bases). Trimming took off 5 bases at V and 2 bases at J, with 16 bases between the two ends. Germline V gene data show CDR1 as GTSNPN and CDR2 as SVGIG (reference sequence). The CDR3 spans 14 residues. The CDR3, as DNA: TGTGCCTGGGATCGACAGCCAGACGCCTACGAGCAGTACTTC. Amino acid sequence: CAWDRQPDAYEQYF.

The chain links TRBV5-4 to TRBJ1-2; D gene unclear. Germline V gives CDR1 SGHNT, CDR2 YYREEE (reference sequence). V shed 4 bases and J shed 9 bases, with 19 bases lying between them. The CDR3 loop spans 14 amino acids. The CDR3 spells CASSPSPAQARYTF. The CDR3 region has the DNA TGTGCCAGCAGCCCAAGCCCAGCCCAGGCTCGCTACACCTTC.

The V call is TRBV5-5, the J call TRBJ1-2; D gene unclear. The germline V and J ends were trimmed by 6 bases and 4 bases, with 10 bases remaining between them. The germline gives CDR1 SGHKS, CDR2 YYEKEE (reference sequence). This CDR3 region has 12 residues. In DNA form, the CDR3 reads TGTGCCAGCACCTCAACTGGCTATGGCTACACCTTC. This sequence encodes CASTSTGYGYTF.

V is TRBV13 and J is TRBJ2-2, with 12 bases matching TRBD2. The trim removed 5 bases at V and 4 bases at J, leaving 11 bases unmatched. Germline V gene sequence: CDR1 PRHDT, CDR2 FYEKMQ (reference sequence). The CDR3 is made up of 18 amino acids. In nucleotides, the CDR3 is TGTGCCAGCAGCGCCGGGAGACTAGCGGGGGTTAGCACCGGGGAGCTGTTTTTT. This encodes CASSAGRLAGVSTGELFF.

The rearrangement links TRBV6-1 to TRBJ1-2; TRBD1 matches at 9 bases. Germline loops: CDR1 MNHNS, CDR2 SASEGT. The CDR3 consists of 14 residues. With 2 bases clipped from V and 5 bases from J, the junction kept 3 bases outside the gene matches. CDR3 loop: CASSEFGTGYGYTF. CDR3 sequence (DNA): TGTGCCAGCAGTGAATTCGGGACAGGGTATGGCTACACCTTC.

The V call is TRBV9, the J call TRBJ1-2; 9 nucleotides match TRBD1. The CDR3 spans 14 residues. Germline V CDR1 and CDR2: SGDLS, YYNGEE. V shed 2 bases and J 5 bases; nucleotides not matched to a gene: 4. CDR3 nucleotides: TGTGCCAGCAGCGTGGGGACAGGGAATTATGGCTACACCTTC. The encoded protein is CASSVGTGNYGYTF.

The CDR3 DNA follows: TGTGCCAGCAGTACCAACAGGGCCCCTGAAGCTTTCTTT. It is translated as CASSTNRAPEAFF. The chain is built from TRBV2 and TRBJ1-1, with D tentatively TRBD1 (6 bases). Trimming stripped 5 bases from V and 6 bases from J, with 13 bases between. The CDR3 totals 13 residues. Germline assignment: CDR1 SNHLY and CDR2 FYNNEI.

The V gene is TRBV4-1, the J gene TRBJ1-1; no clear D. Germline CDR1 reads MGHRA; CDR2 reads YSYEKL. Trimming left V 2 bases short and J 1 base short, with 11 bases between. The CDR3 has 15 amino acids. The CDR3 spells CASSQTRTANTEAFF. The CDR3 DNA follows: TGCGCCAGCAGCCAAACTAGGACGGCGAACACTGAAGCTTTCTTT.

The gene calls are TRBV11-3 and TRBJ2-1; a weak D match, TRBD1 (7 bases). The germline V and J ends were trimmed by 1 base and 8 bases, with 12 bases remaining between them. From germline, CDR1 is SGHNT and CDR2 YENEEA. This CDR3 has 14 amino acids. The CDR3, as DNA: TGTGCCAGCAGCTTAGGAGGGGGCGGGGATGAGCAGTTCTTC. Protein sequence: CASSLGGGGDEQFF.

The chain is built from TRBV7-2 and TRBJ2-2, with unresolved D. This CDR3 contains 14 residues. Germline V CDR1 and CDR2: SGHTA, FQGNSA. V was pared by 5 bases and J by 1 base, with 8 bases between. CDR3 amino acids: CASSVSGNTGELFF. The CDR3 region has the DNA TGTGCCAGCAGCGTCTCGGGGAACACCGGGGAGCTGTTTTTT.

The chain carries TRBV28 and TRBJ2-7, with 8 bases lining up with TRBD1. The CDR3 length is 15 residues. Germline assignment: CDR1 MDHEN and CDR2 SYDVKM. V was clipped by 6 bases and J by 4 bases; unmatched bases: 11. CDR3 coding DNA: TGTGCCAGCAGGCCTACCGGGACAGGATTTTACGAGCAGTACTTC. It is translated as CASRPTGTGFYEQYF.

In DNA form, the CDR3 reads TGTGCCAGCAGCCAAGATTTGGGGCCCCACTCTGGAAACACCATATATTTT. Translation: CASSQDLGPHSGNTIYF. This chain joins TRBV4-2 and TRBJ1-3, with D tentatively TRBD1 (5 bases). The germline CDR1 and CDR2 sequences are LGHNA and YNFKEQ. This CDR3 spans 17 amino acids. Trimming took off 0 bases at V and 0 bases at J, with 12 bases between the two ends.

The V gene is TRBV23-1, the J gene TRBJ2-7, with a possible D match to TRBD1 (6 bases). TRBV23-1 is known as an ORF, though its function is uncertain. The CDR3 is 15 residues long. V lost 0 bases and J 3 bases, leaving 12 bases between the germline ends. The CDR3 nucleotides are TGCGCCAGCAGTCAATCAGGACAGTTAGACTACGAGCAGTACTTC. This translates into CASSQSGQLDYEQYF.

This clone appeared once. The rearrangement uses TRBV2 and TRBJ2-1, with no clear D. CDR1 SNHLY and CDR2 FYNNEI come from the germline V gene. Trimming cost V 4 bases and J 0 bases, with 7 bases left between them. The length of the CDR3 is 14 residues. This CDR3 reads CASSGRSSYNEQFF. CDR3 DNA: TGTGCCAGCAGTGGACGGAGCTCCTACAATGAGCAGTTCTTC.

The V and J genes are TRBV4-1 and TRBJ2-3; no firm D call. V dropped 0 bases and J dropped 1 base, with 8 bases sitting between them. The germline CDR1 and CDR2 sequences are MGHRA and YSYEKL. The CDR3 is made up of 15 amino acids. The CDR3 DNA sequence: TGCGCCAGCAGCCAAGATTTTTATGGCACAGATACGCAGTATTTT. Translated, it gives CASSQDFYGTDTQYF.

The chain combines TRBV10-2 with TRBJ2-3; perhaps TRBD2 as D (6 bases). Germline lookup yields CDR1 WSHSY and CDR2 SAAADI. Trimming removed 1 base at V and 6 bases at J, with 14 bases between. CDR3 size: 15 residues. The CDR3 region has the DNA TGCGCCAGCAGTGAGTTGGGGTACGGAGGGGATACGCAGTATTTT. Translated, it gives CASSELGYGGDTQYF.

The chain links TRBV4-1 to TRBJ1-5; unclear D gene. The V gene's germline CDR1 is MGHRA and CDR2 YSYEKL. The CDR3 sequence is 19 residues long. Trimming stripped 0 bases from V and 0 bases from J, with 18 bases between. As DNA, the CDR3 is TGCGCCAGCAGCCAAGATAGCCCCGGATTCGTGGGTAGCAATCAGCCCCAGCATTTT. It is translated as CASSQDSPGFVGSNQPQHF.